Shown below are 16 T cell receptor beta chains from a single sample sequenced in a study of regulatory T cells in long-lasting Graves disease (dated by TCRdb to the early 2020s). The time point label on this specimen signifies: newly diagnosed GD, antithyroid drugs for less than 3 months. For both TCR sequencing and RNA sequencing, RNA was extracted from PBMCs in TRIzol. Library preparation used multiplex PCR. Sequenced using an Illumina HiSeq 4000. TCR beta libraries were built with iRepertoire HTBI primers and Arm-PCR amplification of CDR3 regions. The raw public reads went through TCRdb reprocessing: fastp at Q25, MiXCR clone calling, in-frame beta chains kept. Rows with one shared CDR3 protein collapse into an entry with the most common genes and DNA. This sample is represented by about 560,000 distinct CDR3 sequences; around 15% of them were singletons. The top ten hold around 11% of the sample.

The same sample was also used in a study of T cells in Graves' hyperthyroidism and ophthalmopathy.

Sequencing used peripheral blood mononuclear cells (PBMCs), obtained at new diagnosis, from a patient treated with antithyroid drugs. Receptor source: a man aged 18 to 30 with Graves disease. Donor details come from another sample of the same person, matched by shared clones.

This clonotype was seen only a few times. The genes are TRBV5-1 and TRBJ2-3; D unresolved. Germline assignment: CDR1 SGHRS and CDR2 YFSETQ. This CDR3 has 10 residues. Trimming took off 7 bases at V and 14 bases at J, with 14 bases between the two ends. The CDR3 DNA follows: TGCGCCAGCGGTTGGGGTTCTCGGTATTTT. Translated, it gives CASGWGSRYF.

This clonotype was counted between two and nine times. This chain links TRBV28 with TRBJ1-3, with D unclear. In germline, CDR1 is MDHEN, CDR2 SYDVKM. Trimming left V 7 bases short and J 4 bases short, with 8 bases between. The CDR3 is 12 residues long. The CDR3 DNA follows: TGTGCCAGCACCCCGGGAGGAAACACCATATATTTT. As protein: CASTPGGNTIYF.

This clonotype was detected many times. The chain uses TRBV29-1 and TRBJ1-2; D gene unclear. V lost 5 bases and J 4 bases, leaving 17 bases between the germline ends. Germline CDR1 is SQVTM and CDR2 is ANQGSEA. This CDR3 has 14 residues. The CDR3 region has the DNA TGCAGCGTTCTTGACGCAGCGATACCCTATGGCTACACCTTC. Its translation is CSVLDAAIPYGYTF.

Worth noting for this clonotype: Relative to the germline gene, one junction end is altered; a read error may explain this. V gene TRBV5-1 combines with J gene TRBJ2-2; perhaps D is TRBD1 or TRBD2 (5 bases each). CDR3 size: 14 residues. Germline V gives CDR1 SGHRS, CDR2 YFSETQ. This CDR3 is CATYKGPNTGELVF. The CDR3 DNA is TGCGCCACCTATAAGGGACCGAACACCGGGGAGCTGGTTTTT.

The chain carries TRBV6-5 and TRBJ2-2; D might be TRBD2 (7 bases). CDR1 and CDR2 from the germline V gene are MNHEY and SVGAGI. The CDR3 has 16 residues. V was clipped by 2 bases and J by 3 bases, with 13 bases between them. This chain's CDR3 is CASSYNRGAHTGELFF. DNA of the CDR3: TGTGCCAGCAGTTACAATCGGGGGGCCCACACCGGGGAGCTGTTTTTT.

Details on this clonotype: A much larger clone is a single base away; this may be a read error. The chain employs TRBV28 and TRBJ2-1; the match to TRBD1 covers 10 bases. Germline V gene sequence: CDR1 MDHEN, CDR2 SYDVKM. The CDR3 has 20 amino acids. The CDR3 nucleotides are TGTGCCAGCAGTATCACCGGGACAGGGGACCTCCGGGACTTCCACAATGAGCAGTCCTTC. Protein sequence: CASSITGTGDLRDFHNEQSF.

This clonotype has more than one count but fewer than ten. The chain links TRBV20-1 to TRBJ1-1, with D unresolved. This CDR3 spans 14 amino acids. Germline V gives CDR1 DFQATT, CDR2 SNEGSKA (reference sequence). V was pared by 3 bases and J by 4 bases, with 15 bases between. As DNA, the CDR3 is TGCAGTGCTAGCGTCGGAACCCGCGGCACTGAAGCTTTCTTT. Translation: CSASVGTRGTEAFF.

This clonotype has a handful of counts. V is TRBV6-5 and J is TRBJ1-5, with 8 nucleotides matching TRBD1. The ends lost 2 bases at V and 0 bases at J; junction bases unmatched: 9. The CDR3 consists of 18 residues. In germline, CDR1 is MNHEY, CDR2 SVGAGI. The CDR3 reads CASSYPDRVQHSNQPQHF. In DNA, the CDR3 is TGTGCCAGCAGTTACCCGGACAGGGTTCAGCATAGCAATCAGCCCCAGCATTTT.

This clonotype was seen a few times. The V call is TRBV27, the J call TRBJ2-1; D is undetermined. The ends were cut back, 6 bases at V and 6 bases at J, with 21 bases in the middle. Germline-derived CDR1 and CDR2 are MNHEY and SMNVEV (reference sequence). The CDR3 totals 16 residues. The CDR3 bases are TGTGCCAGCAGCCGAATCGACTCACCTACTCTCAATGAGCAGTTCTTC. Translating gives CASSRIDSPTLNEQFF.

This clonotype was seen ten or more times. The rearrangement joins TRBV2 to TRBJ2-7; the D gene is possibly TRBD2 (5 bases). CDR3 length equals 11 residues. Germline V CDR1 and CDR2: SNHLY, FYNNEI. Trimming shortened V by 10 bases and J by 3 bases, and 10 bases separated the two germline ends. The CDR3 loop is CAKKEGYEQYF. The DNA for the CDR3 is TGTGCCAAGAAAGAGGGCTACGAGCAGTACTTC.

The chain couples TRBV3-1 to TRBJ2-5; the match to TRBD2 covers 9 bases. The germline CDR1 and CDR2 sequences are LGHDT and YNNKEL (reference sequence). This CDR3 is 16 amino acids long. The V and J ends lost 1 base and 1 base, in that order; junction bases with no gene match: 4. The CDR3 region has the DNA TGTGCCAGCAGCCAAGGCACTAGCGGGCTCCAAGAGACCCAGTACTTC. Protein: CASSQGTSGLQETQYF.

This clonotype was seen repeatedly, ten times or more. This chain links TRBV20-1 with TRBJ2-1; either TRBD1 or TRBD2 may fit D (6 bases each). In germline, CDR1 is DFQATT, CDR2 SNEGSKA (reference sequence). The CDR3 extends over 12 amino acids. V was clipped by 0 bases and J by 12 bases, with 12 bases between them. CDR3 sequence (DNA): TGCAGTGCTAGAGATGGGGGGCGGGGGCAGTTCTTC. Protein sequence: CSARDGGRGQFF.

This clonotype was recorded many times. The CDR3 region has the DNA TGTGCCAGCAGCCAAGAAGGGGGGACCCAGTACTTC. Translated, it gives CASSQEGGTQYF. The chain joins TRBV3-1 to TRBJ2-5; possibly TRBD1 for D (6 bases). The CDR3 is 12 amino acids. The V end was cut by 0 bases, the J end by 7 bases, with 6 bases between. Germline CDR1 reads LGHDT; CDR2 reads YNNKEL (reference sequence).

This clonotype was seen a handful of times. This chain uses TRBV27 with TRBJ1-1; D gene unclear. The CDR3 spans 13 residues. Germline CDR1 MNHEY, CDR2 SMNVEV (reference sequence). The ends were cut back, 7 bases at V and 11 bases at J, with 20 bases in the middle. CDR3: CASTLWFGNKAFF. The CDR3 DNA sequence: TGTGCCAGCACTCTGTGGTTCGGGAACAAGGCTTTCTTT.

In its sample, this clonotype was seen many times. This chain joins TRBV6-5 and TRBJ1-5; no clear D gene. V lost 0 bases and J 5 bases, leaving 11 bases between the germline ends. Germline CDR1 and CDR2: MNHEY and SVGAGI. The CDR3 is made up of 15 amino acids. The DNA of the CDR3 is TGTGCCAGCAGTTACTCGTTCTCTAGAGATCAGCCCCAGCATTTT. Translation gives CASSYSFSRDQPQHF.

This clonotype has just a few counts. The chain joins TRBV7-9 to TRBJ2-1; 11 bases fit TRBD2. Germline CDR1 is SEHNR and CDR2 is FQNEAQ (reference sequence). V lost 1 base, J lost 8 bases, and 10 bases stayed unmatched. The CDR3 totals 17 residues. The CDR3 here is CASSLEASGRFRDEQFF. CDR3 nucleotides: TGTGCCAGCAGCTTAGAGGCTAGCGGGAGGTTTAGGGATGAGCAGTTCTTC.